Listed below are T cell receptor beta chains from one sample, sequenced in a study of blood T cell repertoires in COVID-19. Using immunoSEQ multiplex PCR, the repertoire was profiled, and TCRdb retains in-frame clones only, with some absent. Found here are some 200,000 clones, 75% to 85% of them singletons; the top ten hold about 10%. The sequencing input was PBMCs or T cells enriched from blood (not recorded which). The receptors stem from a middle-aged man who had recovered from COVID-19. The CDR3 runs from the conserved cysteine through the conserved F or W. Each record gives: V gene, J gene, clone size, D gene, CDR3 protein, CDR3 DNA. A D gene is named only where the DNA matches it firmly. Not all rows give a size; the values are once, few, many and, for expanded clones, a class.

V: TRBV2; J: TRBJ1-1; size: NA; D: NA; CDR3: CASKGPRNTEAFF; DNA: TGTGCCAGCAAGGGGCCCAGGAACACTGAAGCTTTCTTT
V: TRBV24-1; J: TRBJ2-3; size: NA; D: TRBD1; CDR3: CATARDRGITDTQYF; DNA: TGTGCCACCGCCCGGGACAGGGGAATCACAGATACGCAGTATTTT
V: TRBV7-9; J: TRBJ1-4; size: NA; D: TRBD1; CDR3: CATSGQEDEKLFF; DNA: TGTGCCACCTCGGGACAGGAAGATGAAAAACTGTTTTTT
V: TRBV5-4; J: TRBJ1-6; size: NA; D: NA; CDR3: CASSLTRESSSPLHF; DNA: TGTGCCAGCAGCTTGACGCGCGAAAGTAGTTCACCCCTCCACTTT
V: TRBV14; J: TRBJ2-1; size: NA; D: NA; CDR3: CASSRGATYNEQFF; DNA: TGTGCCAGCAGCCGAGGAGCCACCTACAATGAGCAGTTCTTC
V: TRBV7-2; J: TRBJ2-3; size: NA; D: NA; CDR3: CASSLQGGMGTDTQYF; DNA: TGTGCCAGCAGCTTACAGGGGGGAATGGGCACAGATACGCAGTATTTT
V: TRBV27; J: TRBJ1-2; size: NA; D: NA; CDR3: CASSPLVREGGYTF; DNA: TGTGCCAGCAGTCCTCTCGTCCGGGAAGGTGGCTACACCTTC
V: TRBV6-2/TRBV6-3; J: TRBJ1-1; size: NA; D: NA; CDR3: CASSSPLTTTRTEAFF; DNA: TGTGCCAGCAGTTCACCCCTTACAACAACCCGAACTGAAGCTTTCTTT
V: TRBV19; J: TRBJ2-2; size: NA; D: NA; CDR3: CASSQGGTGELFF; DNA: TGTGCCAGTAGTCAGGGGGGCACCGGGGAGCTGTTTTTT
V: TRBV7-9; J: TRBJ2-6; size: NA; D: TRBD1; CDR3: CASSLREAGQGARANVLTF; DNA: TGTGCCAGCAGCTTAAGGGAAGCGGGACAGGGGGCCAGGGCCAACGTCCTGACTTTC
V: TRBV10-3; J: TRBJ2-1; size: NA; D: TRBD2; CDR3: CAISESTSGRNEQFF; DNA: TGTGCCATCAGTGAGTCGACAAGCGGGAGGAATGAGCAGTTCTTC
V: TRBV15; J: TRBJ1-2; size: NA; D: TRBD1; CDR3: CATSRDLQGFGYTF; DNA: TGTGCCACCAGCAGAGACCTACAGGGGTTTGGCTACACCTTC
V: TRBV9; J: TRBJ1-4; size: NA; D: NA; CDR3: CASSRGGRDEKLFF; DNA: TGTGCCAGCAGCCGGGGGGGGCGCGATGAAAAACTGTTTTTT
V: TRBV4-2; J: TRBJ1-2; size: NA; D: TRBD1; CDR3: CASSHSTGGGGYTF; DNA: TGTGCCAGCAGCCACTCCACAGGGGGCGGTGGCTACACCTTC
V: TRBV2; J: TRBJ1-6; size: NA; D: NA; CDR3: CASRAQGFGSPLHF; DNA: TGTGCCAGCAGAGCTCAGGGTTTCGGCTCACCCCTCCACTTT
V: TRBV10-2; J: TRBJ2-7; size: NA; D: TRBD2; CDR3: CASRESREGYEQYF; DNA: TGCGCCAGCAGGGAGTCGCGGGAGGGCTACGAGCAGTACTTC
V: TRBV3-1/TRBV3-2; J: TRBJ1-1; size: NA; D: NA; CDR3: CASSPGLDTEAFF; DNA: TGTGCCAGCAGCCCTGGACTCGACACTGAAGCTTTCTTT
V: TRBV5-1; J: TRBJ2-3; size: NA; D: TRBD1; CDR3: CASSVTGGADTQYF; DNA: TGCGCCAGCAGCGTGACAGGGGGCGCAGATACGCAGTATTTT
V: TRBV13; J: TRBJ2-1; size: once; D: NA; CDR3: CASSSLANEQFF; DNA: TGTGCCAGCAGCTCTCTAGCGAATGAGCAGTTCTTC
V: TRBV21-1; J: TRBJ1-5; size: NA; D: NA; CDR3: CASSTVHHSNQPQHF; DNA: TGTGCCAGCAGCACCGTACACCATAGCAATCAGCCCCAGCATTTT
V: TRBV9; J: TRBJ1-1; size: NA; D: NA; CDR3: CASSLGGGGTEAFF; DNA: TGTGCCAGCAGCCTCGGGGGTGGGGGCACTGAAGCTTTCTTT
V: TRBV4-1; J: TRBJ2-5; size: NA; D: NA; CDR3: CASSRLGRPQETQYF; DNA: TGCGCCAGCAGCCGACTAGGCAGACCCCAAGAGACCCAGTACTTC
V: TRBV18; J: TRBJ2-7; size: NA; D: TRBD2; CDR3: CASSAGGSGTAYEQYF; DNA: TGTGCCAGCTCAGCAGGCGGTAGCGGGACGGCCTACGAGCAGTACTTC
V: TRBV7-9; J: TRBJ2-1; size: NA; D: NA; CDR3: CASSFTIGENEQFF; DNA: TGTGCCAGCAGTTTCACAATCGGGGAGAATGAGCAGTTCTTC
V: TRBV24-1; J: TRBJ2-4; size: NA; D: TRBD1; CDR3: CATSDPYGTGPSQNIQYF; DNA: TGTGCCACCAGTGATCCCTATGGGACAGGGCCCTCCCAAAACATTCAGTACTTC
V: TRBV18; J: TRBJ1-2; size: once; D: NA; CDR3: CASSPPGAAANYGYTF; DNA: TGTGCCAGCTCACCACCGGGAGCGGCCGCTAACTATGGCTACACCTTC
V: TRBV21-1; J: TRBJ2-4; size: NA; D: NA; CDR3: CASSIPWTEVQYF; DNA: TGTGCCAGCAGCATACCCTGGACAGAGGTTCAGTACTTC
V: TRBV9; J: TRBJ1-1; size: NA; D: NA; CDR3: CASSEGRDLNTEAFF; DNA: TGTGCCAGCAGTGAGGGGCGGGACTTGAACACTGAAGCTTTCTTT
V: TRBV7-2; J: TRBJ1-1; size: NA; D: TRBD1; CDR3: CASSLTGGTEAFF; DNA: TGTGCCAGCAGCTTAACAGGGGGCACTGAAGCTTTCTTT
V: TRBV28; J: TRBJ1-2; size: once; D: NA; CDR3: CASSLVRANYGYTF; DNA: TGTGCCAGCAGTTTAGTCAGGGCGAACTATGGCTACACCTTC
V: TRBV7-9; J: TRBJ1-1; size: few; D: NA; CDR3: CASSSKLNTEAFF; DNA: TGTGCCAGCAGCTCCAAATTGAACACTGAAGCTTTCTTT
V: TRBV5-8; J: TRBJ2-7; size: NA; D: TRBD1; CDR3: CASSVTGGSRHAYEQYF; DNA: TGTGCCAGCAGCGTGACAGGGGGCTCTCGCCATGCCTACGAGCAGTACTTC
V: TRBV19; J: TRBJ1-5; size: NA; D: TRBD1; CDR3: CASSIPRGLLGQPQHF; DNA: TGTGCCAGTAGTATCCCCAGGGGGCTCCTGGGACAGCCCCAGCATTTT
V: TRBV4-3; J: TRBJ2-1; size: NA; D: NA; CDR3: CASSQRQGGYNEQFF; DNA: TGCGCCAGCAGCCAGCGGCAGGGTGGCTACAATGAGCAGTTCTTC
V: TRBV29-1; J: TRBJ1-1; size: NA; D: NA; CDR3: CSVESSFFGATMNTEAFF; DNA: TGCAGCGTTGAAAGTTCGTTTTTTGGGGCAACTATGAACACTGAAGCTTTCTTT
V: TRBV6-5; J: TRBJ2-1; size: NA; D: NA; CDR3: CASSSDSNEQFF; DNA: TGTGCCAGCAGTTCGGACAGCAATGAGCAGTTCTTC
V: TRBV13; J: TRBJ1-3; size: NA; D: TRBD1; CDR3: CASSFRTGAGNTIYF; DNA: TGTGCCAGCAGCTTCCGGACAGGGGCGGGAAACACCATATATTTT
V: TRBV4-3; J: TRBJ2-3; size: NA; D: NA; CDR3: CASSQDHTDTQYF; DNA: TGCGCCAGCAGCCAAGATCACACAGATACGCAGTATTTT
V: TRBV7-2; J: TRBJ2-1; size: NA; D: TRBD1; CDR3: CASSSTGAGDYNEQFF; DNA: TGTGCCAGCAGCTCGACAGGGGCAGGGGATTACAATGAGCAGTTCTTC